In this sample, the clone carrying this TCR beta chain turned up many times. Its antigen is undetermined. With a constant-region primer, TCR beta cDNA was made from around 530 ng of total RNA. Slightly modified ARM-PCR with three nested multiplex PCR rounds yielded TCR beta libraries. A C-beta reverse primer was combined with TRBV1-TRBV30 forward primers in the first two PCR rounds, and each round had about 10 cycles. Via MiXCR, TCRdb re-called the multiplex PCR reads, giving one row per CDR3 protein. The sample consists of fewer than 350,000 distinct CDR3 sequences, over 55% of them appearing once. There are 13 residues in the CDR3. V gave up 3 bases and J gave up 5 bases, with 8 bases separating them. They got blood RNA out of unsorted whole blood and also pulled out germline DNA. The sample originates from a study of tumor-infiltrating lymphocytes in primary liver carcinoma. At the level of the study: There were tumors of stage T1-T3 N0M0, each 4.2 to 10 cm across.

The study, taken as a whole, reports: Unsorted bulk samples meant CD4+ and CD8+ repertoires went uncompared. Tumors and blood were compared for top-250-clone fraction, and tumors had the significantly higher value (p = 0.039). Lesser overlap characterized tumor-adjacent and tumor-blood pairs relative to tumor region pairs.

Sequenced: peripheral blood. The clonotype comes from a man aged 40-49 years with primary liver carcinoma and hepatitis B virus infection. The chain couples TRBV12-3 or TRBV12-4 to TRBJ1-5, with D hard to call. The CDR3 sequence: CASSFNEDQPQHF. The CDR3 bases are TGTGCCAGCAGTTTTAACGAGGATCAGCCCCAGCATTTT.